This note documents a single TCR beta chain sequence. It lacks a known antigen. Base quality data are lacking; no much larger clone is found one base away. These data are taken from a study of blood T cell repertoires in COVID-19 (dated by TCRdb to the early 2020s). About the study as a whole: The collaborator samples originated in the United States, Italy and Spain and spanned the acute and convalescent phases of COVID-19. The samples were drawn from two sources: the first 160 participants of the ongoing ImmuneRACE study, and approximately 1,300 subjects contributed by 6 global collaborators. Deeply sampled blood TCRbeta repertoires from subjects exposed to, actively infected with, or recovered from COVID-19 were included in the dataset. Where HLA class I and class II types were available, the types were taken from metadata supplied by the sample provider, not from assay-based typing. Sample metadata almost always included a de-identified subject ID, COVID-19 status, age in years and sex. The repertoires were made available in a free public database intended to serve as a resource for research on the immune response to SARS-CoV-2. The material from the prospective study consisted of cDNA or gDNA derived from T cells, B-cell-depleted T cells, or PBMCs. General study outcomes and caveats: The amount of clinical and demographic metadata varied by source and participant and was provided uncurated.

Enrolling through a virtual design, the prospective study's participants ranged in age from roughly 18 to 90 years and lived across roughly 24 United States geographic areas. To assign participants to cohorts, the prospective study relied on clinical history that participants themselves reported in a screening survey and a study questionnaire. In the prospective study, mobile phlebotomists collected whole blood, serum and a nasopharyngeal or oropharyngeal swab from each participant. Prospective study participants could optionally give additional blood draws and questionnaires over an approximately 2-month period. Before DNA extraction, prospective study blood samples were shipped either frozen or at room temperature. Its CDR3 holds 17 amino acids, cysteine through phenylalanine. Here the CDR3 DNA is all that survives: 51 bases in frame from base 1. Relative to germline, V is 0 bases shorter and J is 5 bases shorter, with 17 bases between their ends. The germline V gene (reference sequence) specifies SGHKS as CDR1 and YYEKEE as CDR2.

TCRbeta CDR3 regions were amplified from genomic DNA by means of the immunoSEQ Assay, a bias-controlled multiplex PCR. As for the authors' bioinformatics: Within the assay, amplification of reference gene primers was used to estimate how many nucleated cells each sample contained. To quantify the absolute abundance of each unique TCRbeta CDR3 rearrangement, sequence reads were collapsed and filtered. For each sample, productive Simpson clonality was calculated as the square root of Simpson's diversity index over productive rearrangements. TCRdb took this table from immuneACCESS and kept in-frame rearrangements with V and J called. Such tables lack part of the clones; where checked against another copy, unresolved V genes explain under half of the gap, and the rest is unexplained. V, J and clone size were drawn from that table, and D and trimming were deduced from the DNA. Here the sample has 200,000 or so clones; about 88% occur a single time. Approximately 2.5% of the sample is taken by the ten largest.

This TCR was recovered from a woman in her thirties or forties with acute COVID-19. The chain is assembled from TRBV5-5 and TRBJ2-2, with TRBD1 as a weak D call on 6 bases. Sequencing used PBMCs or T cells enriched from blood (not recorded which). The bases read TGTGCCAGCAGCTTGGAGTGGGGGCTAGCACTTACCGGGGAGCTGTTTTTT. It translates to CASSLEWGLALTGELFF. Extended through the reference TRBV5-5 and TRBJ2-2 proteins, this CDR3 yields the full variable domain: DAGVTQSPTHLIKTRGQQVTLRCSPISGHKSVSWYQQVLGQGPQFIFQYYEKEERGRGNFPDRFSARQFPNYSSELNVNALLLGDSALYLCASSLEWGLALTGELFFGEGSRLTVL.